The 13 T cell receptor beta chains reported below all come from one sample, sequenced in a study of shared clonotypes between healthy human individuals. CD45RO-negative, CCR7-positively selected cells formed the naive CD8 fraction, excluding terminally differentiated effector memory CD45RA+ cells. Clones were sequenced by immunoSEQ multiplex PCR, and TCRdb holds only the in-frame ones, with some missing. The table lists about 600,000 clones, nearly 97% of them singletons. Sequencing input: naive CD8+ T cells sorted from blood. These receptors all stem from a woman in her twenties or thirties in good health.

This clone was seen a single time. The J gene is TRBJ2-7, the V gene TRBV27; 12 nucleotides match TRBD2. Looked up from germline, CDR1 is MNHEY and CDR2 is SMNVEV (reference sequence). This CDR3 comprises 16 residues. With V trimmed by 6 bases and J by 5 bases, 11 bases remained unmatched. The CDR3 here is CASSRLLAGGADEQYF. Here the CDR3 DNA reads TGTGCCAGCAGCAGACTCCTAGCGGGAGGGGCCGACGAGCAGTACTTC.

The table lists this clone with a count of one. The chain couples TRBV9 to TRBJ2-4; 11 bases line up with TRBD1. This CDR3 contains 15 residues. Germline V gene data show CDR1 as SGDLS and CDR2 as YYNGEE. The V segment lost 7 bases and the J segment 3 bases; nucleotides outside the gene matches: 6. The CDR3 DNA is TGTGCCAGCCAGGGACAGGGGGGAGACAAAAACATTCAGTACTTC. Amino acids: CASQGQGGDKNIQYF.

This chain joins TRBV5-8 and TRBJ2-7; 7 bases fit TRBD1. The CDR3 spans 16 residues. V was clipped by 0 bases and J by 0 bases; unmatched bases: 6. Per germline, CDR1 SGHTS and CDR2 YDEGEE. CDR3 region: CASSLAGDSFSYEQYF. CDR3 in DNA: TGTGCCAGCAGCTTGGCCGGGGACAGCTTCTCCTACGAGCAGTACTTC.

This chain joins TRBV5-4 and TRBJ1-2, with D hard to call. This CDR3 comprises 14 residues. The ends were cut back, 0 bases at V and 4 bases at J, with 10 bases in the middle. The germline V gene encodes CDR1 SGHNT and CDR2 YYREEE (reference sequence). DNA for the CDR3: TGTGCCAGCAGCTTGGCCCCAGAATCCTATGGCTACACCTTC. Translating gives CASSLAPESYGYTF.

The rearrangement joins TRBV25-1 to TRBJ2-7; 7 bases are shared with TRBD2. Germline-derived CDR1 and CDR2 are MGHDK and SYGVNS. The CDR3 runs 14 residues. J gave up 2 bases and V 3 bases, and 4 bases lay outside the gene matches. DNA for the CDR3: TGTGCCAGCAGTGACTCTCTAGCGGCCTACGAGCAGTACTTC. It specifies CASSDSLAAYEQYF.

As to this clone: The same CDR3 arises from other DNA sequences in this sample as well. The rearrangement links TRBV7-2 to TRBJ2-3; D gene uncertain. The V end was cut by 0 bases, the J end by 0 bases, with 7 bases between. The CDR3 has 15 residues. From germline, CDR1 is SGHTA and CDR2 FQGNSA. DNA of the CDR3: TGTGCCAGCAGCTTAGCCACCGGGAGCACAGATACGCAGTATTTT. It translates to CASSLATGSTDTQYF.

The V and J genes are TRBV28 and TRBJ1-2; 7 bases line up with TRBD1. CDR3 length: 14 amino acids. The germline CDR1 and CDR2 sequences are MDHEN and SYDVKM. The ends lost 1 base at V and 5 bases at J; junction bases unmatched: 4. The CDR3 here is CASSLFSGGYGYTF. In DNA, the CDR3 is TGTGCCAGCAGTTTATTTTCAGGGGGGTATGGCTACACCTTC.

The rearrangement joins TRBV5-1 to TRBJ2-7; D assignment may be TRBD1 or TRBD2 (6 bases each). This CDR3 has 12 residues. Trimming pared 5 bases from V and 7 bases from J, leaving 13 bases between. Germline V gene lookup returns CDR1 SGHRS and CDR2 YFSETQ. CDR3 amino acids: CASRGGPGEQYF. CDR3 DNA: TGCGCCAGCAGAGGGGGGCCTGGGGAGCAGTACTTC.

This chain connects TRBV5-1 to TRBJ1-1; TRBD1 matches at 9 bases. Germline lookup yields CDR1 SGHRS and CDR2 YFSETQ. The CDR3 consists of 15 residues. V shed 2 bases, J shed 5 bases, and the junction held 7 bases outside the gene matches. CDR3 protein: CASSFAGQGMTEAFF. CDR3 in DNA: TGCGCCAGCAGCTTCGCGGGACAGGGCATGACTGAAGCTTTCTTT.

The chain has TRBV28 and TRBJ2-7; D not resolved. CDR3 length: 13 amino acids. Trimming stripped 11 bases from V and 0 bases from J, with 14 bases between. Germline V CDR1 and CDR2: MDHEN, SYDVKM. The CDR3 is CAARDPSSYEQYF. CDR3 nucleotides: TGTGCCGCCCGAGACCCAAGCTCCTACGAGCAGTACTTC.

The chain links TRBV13 to TRBJ1-5; possible D gene TRBD1, 5 bases. In germline, CDR1 is PRHDT, CDR2 FYEKMQ (reference sequence). V was trimmed by 6 bases and J by 5 bases, leaving 14 bases between them. The length of the CDR3 is 14 residues. The CDR3 DNA is TGTGCCAGCAGTTACCGGGACGGACATCAGCCCCAGCATTTT. This gives the protein CASSYRDGHQPQHF.

J is TRBJ2-5 and V is TRBV6-6; 9 bases line up with TRBD1. CDR1 is MNHNY, CDR2 SVGAGI, per germline (reference sequence). This CDR3 is built from 15 residues. Unmatched junction bases numbered 17, after V lost 7 bases and J lost 11 bases. CDR3 protein: CASTRPGQGSGEQYF. DNA for the CDR3: TGTGCCAGCACCCGACCGGGACAGGGTTCCGGGGAGCAGTACTTC.

The chain employs TRBV19 and TRBJ1-5, with D uncertain. V was clipped by 5 bases and J by 7 bases, with 9 bases between them. The CDR3 length is 12 residues. From germline, CDR1 is LNHDA and CDR2 SQIVND (reference sequence). The CDR3 reads CASSGPRQPQHF. DNA of the CDR3: TGTGCCAGTAGTGGACCCCGGCAGCCCCAGCATTTT.